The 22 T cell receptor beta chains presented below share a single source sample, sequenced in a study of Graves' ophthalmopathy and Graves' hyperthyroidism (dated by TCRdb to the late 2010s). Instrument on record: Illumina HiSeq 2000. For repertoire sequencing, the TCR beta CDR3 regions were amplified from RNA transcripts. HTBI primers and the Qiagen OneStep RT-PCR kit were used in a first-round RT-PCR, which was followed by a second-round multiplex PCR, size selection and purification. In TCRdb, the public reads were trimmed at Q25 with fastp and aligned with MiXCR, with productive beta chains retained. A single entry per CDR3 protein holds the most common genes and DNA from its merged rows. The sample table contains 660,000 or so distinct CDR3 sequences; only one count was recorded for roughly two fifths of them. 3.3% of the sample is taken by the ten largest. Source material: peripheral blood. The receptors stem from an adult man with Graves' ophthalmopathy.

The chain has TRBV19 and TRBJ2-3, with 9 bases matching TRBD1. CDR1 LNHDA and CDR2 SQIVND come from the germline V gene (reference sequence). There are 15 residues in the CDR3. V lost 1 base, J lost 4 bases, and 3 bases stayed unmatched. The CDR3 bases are TGTGCCAGTAGTATAGCCGGACAGGGGCCAGATACGCAGTATTTT. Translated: CASSIAGQGPDTQYF. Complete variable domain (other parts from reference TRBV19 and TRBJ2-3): DGGITQSPKYLFRKEGQNVTLSCEQNLNHDAMYWYRQDPGQGLRLIYYSQIVNDFQKGDIAEGYSVSREKKESFPLTVTSAQKNPTAFYLCASSIAGQGPDTQYFGPGTRLTVL.

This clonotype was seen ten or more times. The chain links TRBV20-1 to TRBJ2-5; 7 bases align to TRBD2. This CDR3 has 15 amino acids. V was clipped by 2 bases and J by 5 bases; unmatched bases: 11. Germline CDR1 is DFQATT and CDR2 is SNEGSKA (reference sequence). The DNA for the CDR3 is TGCAGTGCTAGACTCGCGGGGGACTCCAGTGAGACCCAGTACTTC. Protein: CSARLAGDSSETQYF.

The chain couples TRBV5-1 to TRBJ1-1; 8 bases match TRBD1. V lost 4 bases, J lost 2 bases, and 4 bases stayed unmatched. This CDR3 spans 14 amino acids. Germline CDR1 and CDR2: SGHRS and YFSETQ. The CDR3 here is CASSNGTGNTEAFF. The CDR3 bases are TGCGCCAGCAGCAATGGGACAGGTAACACTGAAGCTTTCTTT.

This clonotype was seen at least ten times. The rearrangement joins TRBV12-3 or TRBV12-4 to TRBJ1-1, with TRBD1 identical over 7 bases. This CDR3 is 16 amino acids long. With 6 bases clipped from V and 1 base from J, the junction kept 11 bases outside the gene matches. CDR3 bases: TGTGCCAGCAGCAAGGACAGGTTGGGGGGGAACACTGAAGCTTTCTTT. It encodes CASSKDRLGGNTEAFF.

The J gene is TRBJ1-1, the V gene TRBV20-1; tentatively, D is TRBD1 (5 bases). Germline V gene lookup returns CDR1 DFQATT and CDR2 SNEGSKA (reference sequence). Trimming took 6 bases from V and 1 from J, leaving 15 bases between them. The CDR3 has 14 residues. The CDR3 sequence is CSAIGGGGNTEAFF. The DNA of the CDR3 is TGCAGTGCGATTGGAGGTGGGGGGAACACTGAAGCTTTCTTT.

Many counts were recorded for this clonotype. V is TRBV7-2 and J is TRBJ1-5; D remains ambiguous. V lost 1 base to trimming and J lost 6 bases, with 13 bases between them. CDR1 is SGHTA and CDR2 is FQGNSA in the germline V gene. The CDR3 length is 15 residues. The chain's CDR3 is CASSLGYGRRQPQHF. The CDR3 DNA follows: TGTGCCAGCAGCTTAGGTTACGGGCGGCGTCAGCCCCAGCATTTT.

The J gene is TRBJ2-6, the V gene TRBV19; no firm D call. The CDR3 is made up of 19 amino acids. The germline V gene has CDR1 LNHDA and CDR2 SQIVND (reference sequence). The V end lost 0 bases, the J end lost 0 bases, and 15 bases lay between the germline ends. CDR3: CASSIDLIGGPSGANVLTF. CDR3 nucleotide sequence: TGTGCCAGTAGTATAGATCTAATTGGCGGACCCTCTGGGGCCAACGTCCTGACTTTC.

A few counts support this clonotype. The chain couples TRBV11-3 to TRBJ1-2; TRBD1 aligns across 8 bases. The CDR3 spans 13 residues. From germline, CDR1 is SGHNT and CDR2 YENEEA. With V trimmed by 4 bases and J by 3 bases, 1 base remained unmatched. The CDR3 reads CASSSQGDYGYTF. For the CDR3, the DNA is TGTGCCAGCAGCTCACAGGGGGACTATGGCTACACCTTC.

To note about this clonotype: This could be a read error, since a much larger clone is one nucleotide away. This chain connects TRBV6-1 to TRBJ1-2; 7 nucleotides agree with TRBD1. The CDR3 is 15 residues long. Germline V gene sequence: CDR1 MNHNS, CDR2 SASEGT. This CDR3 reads CARSEASDRPYGYTF. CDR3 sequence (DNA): TGTGCCCGCAGTGAAGCGTCGGACAGGCCCTATGGCTACACCTTC.

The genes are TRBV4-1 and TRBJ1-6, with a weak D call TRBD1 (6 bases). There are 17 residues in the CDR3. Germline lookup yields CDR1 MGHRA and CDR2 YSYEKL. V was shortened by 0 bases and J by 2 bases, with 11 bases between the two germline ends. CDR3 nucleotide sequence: TGCGCCAGCAGCCAAGATGGGGGCCTAGCCTATAATTCACCCCTCCACTTT. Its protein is CASSQDGGLAYNSPLHF.

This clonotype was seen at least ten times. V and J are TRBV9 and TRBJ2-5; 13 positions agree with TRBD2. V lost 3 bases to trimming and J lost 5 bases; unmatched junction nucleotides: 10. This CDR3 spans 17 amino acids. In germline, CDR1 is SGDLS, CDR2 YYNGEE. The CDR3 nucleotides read TGTGCCAGCAGCGGCGGACTAGCGGGGGACCCTTGGGAGACCCAGTACTTC. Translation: CASSGGLAGDPWETQYF.

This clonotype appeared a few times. CDR3 residues: CASSDRTYEQYF. The DNA of the CDR3 is TGTGCCAGCAGTGACAGAACCTACGAGCAGTACTTC. The chain joins TRBV6-4 to TRBJ2-7; D ambiguous. Germline CDR1 is MRHNA and CDR2 is SNTAGT. This CDR3 contains 12 residues. Between the trimmed V and J ends, which lost 2 bases and 2 bases, there was a span of 4 bases.

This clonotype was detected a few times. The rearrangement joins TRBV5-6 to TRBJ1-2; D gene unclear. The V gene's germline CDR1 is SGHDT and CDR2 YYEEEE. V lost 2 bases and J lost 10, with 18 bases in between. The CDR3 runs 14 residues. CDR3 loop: CASSFILLAKNYTF. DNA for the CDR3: TGTGCCAGCAGCTTCATCCTGTTAGCCAAAAACTACACCTTC.

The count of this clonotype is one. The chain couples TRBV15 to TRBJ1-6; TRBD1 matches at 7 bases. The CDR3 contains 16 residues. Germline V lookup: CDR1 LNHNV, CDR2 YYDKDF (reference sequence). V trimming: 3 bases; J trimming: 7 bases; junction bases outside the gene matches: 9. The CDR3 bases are TGTGCCACCAGCAGTTTACGGGACAGTGCGAATTCACCCCTCCACTTT. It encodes CATSSLRDSANSPLHF.

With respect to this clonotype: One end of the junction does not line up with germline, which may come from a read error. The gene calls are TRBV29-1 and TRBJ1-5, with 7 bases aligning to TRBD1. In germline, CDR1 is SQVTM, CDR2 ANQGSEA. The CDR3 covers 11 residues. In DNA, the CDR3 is TGCAGCGCGCTGCGGGACAGCGCTCTGTATTTT. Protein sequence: CSALRDSALYF.

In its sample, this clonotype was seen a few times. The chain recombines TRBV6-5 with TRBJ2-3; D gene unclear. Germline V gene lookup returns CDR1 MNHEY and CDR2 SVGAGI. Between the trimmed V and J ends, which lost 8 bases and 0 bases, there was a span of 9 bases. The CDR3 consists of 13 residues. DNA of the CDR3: TGTGCCAGCGTCTCCGCAAGCACAGATACGCAGTATTTT. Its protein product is CASVSASTDTQYF.

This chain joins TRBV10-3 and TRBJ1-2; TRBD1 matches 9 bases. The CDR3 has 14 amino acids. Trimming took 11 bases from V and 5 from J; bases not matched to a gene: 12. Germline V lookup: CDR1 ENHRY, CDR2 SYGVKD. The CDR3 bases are TGTGCCGGAACAGGGGGCGCGTCGGTATATGGCTACACCTTC. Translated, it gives CAGTGGASVYGYTF.

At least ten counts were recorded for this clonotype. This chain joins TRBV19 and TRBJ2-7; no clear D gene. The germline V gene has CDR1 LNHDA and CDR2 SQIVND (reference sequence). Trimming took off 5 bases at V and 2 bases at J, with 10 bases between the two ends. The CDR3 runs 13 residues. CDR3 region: CASSREPPYEQYF. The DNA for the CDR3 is TGTGCCAGTAGTCGAGAACCTCCCTACGAGCAGTACTTC.

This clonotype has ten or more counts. In DNA form, the CDR3 reads TGTGCCAGCAGCCTCGAGGGCAGGGTAAATGAAAAACTGTTTTTT. This encodes CASSLEGRVNEKLFF. This chain links TRBV4-2 with TRBJ1-4, with TRBD1 as a possible D gene (5 bases). V lost 4 bases to trimming and J lost 5 bases, with 14 bases between them. Per the germline V gene, CDR1 is LGHNA and CDR2 is YNFKEQ. The CDR3 loop spans 15 amino acids.

The DNA of the CDR3 is TGTGCCGGCACAGGGGAAAACACTGAAGCTTTCTTT. Its protein product is CAGTGENTEAFF. The genes are TRBV14 and TRBJ1-1; TRBD1 agrees at 7 bases. The germline CDR1 and CDR2 sequences are SGHDN and FVKESK. Trimming cost V 11 bases and J 2 bases; bases outside gene matches: 5. There are 12 residues in the CDR3.

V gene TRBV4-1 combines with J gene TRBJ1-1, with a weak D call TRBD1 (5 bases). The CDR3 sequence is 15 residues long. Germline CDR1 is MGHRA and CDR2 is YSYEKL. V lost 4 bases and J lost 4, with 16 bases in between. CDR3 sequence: CASSRYGLRGTEAFF. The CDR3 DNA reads TGCGCCAGCAGCCGGTATGGTCTAAGGGGCACTGAAGCTTTCTTT.

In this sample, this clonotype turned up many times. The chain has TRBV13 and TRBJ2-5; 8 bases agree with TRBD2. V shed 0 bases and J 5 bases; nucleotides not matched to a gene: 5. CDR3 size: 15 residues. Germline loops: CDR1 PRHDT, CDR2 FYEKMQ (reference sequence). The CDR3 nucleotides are TGTGCCAGCAGCTTAGGCGGGGGGGCGGCGGAGACCCAGTACTTC. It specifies CASSLGGGAAETQYF.